This T cell receptor (beta chain) was recorded in a study of cytomegalovirus exposure and HLA in healthy donors. The PCR employed 60 Vbeta primers together with 13 Jbeta primers. TCRdb's copy holds only in-frame clones and misses some; the assay was immunoSEQ multiplex PCR. This sample contains tens of thousands of clones. This CDR3 has 17 amino acids. The chain links TRBV21-1 to TRBJ1-1. TRBV21-1 is tagged as a pseudogene. Input material: PBMCs. This TCR was recovered from a man aged 50 to 59 in good health and CMV-seronegative. The CDR3 DNA reads TGTGCCAGCAGCAATCCCCGGGGGGCGACTGAGAACACTGAAGCTTTCTTT. Its protein is CASSNPRGATENTEAFF.